The 22 T cell receptor beta chains given below trace back to one sample, sequenced in a study of blood T cells in healthy people across ages. Primers used in a second PCR of about 7 to 12 cycles were a sample-barcoded 5' primer and a J-beta primer mix. TCRdb itself ran the 5' RACE reads through MiXCR, one entry per CDR3 protein. The sample yields 1 million or so distinct CDR3 sequences, less than 25% seen once. Another study also made use of these data, one on T cells of mothers and their children.

Sample: blood. Source of these receptors: a girl aged 2 to 10 in good health.

This chain links TRBV15 with TRBJ2-7; maybe TRBD1 (5 bases). This CDR3 comprises 16 residues. V lost 0 bases, J lost 0 bases, and 12 bases lay in between. Looked up from germline, CDR1 is LNHNV and CDR2 is YYDKDF (reference sequence). CDR3 amino acids: CATSRDSGISSYEQYF. The CDR3 DNA reads TGTGCCACCAGCAGAGATTCAGGGATCAGCTCCTACGAGCAGTACTTC.

The chain uses TRBV6-9 and TRBJ1-4; TRBD1 might be the D (5 bases). CDR3 size: 13 residues. The V end lost 7 bases, the J end lost 7 bases, and 13 bases lay between the germline ends. Germline CDR1 MNHGY, CDR2 SVAAGI. The CDR3 loop is CASIWGWGEKLFF. Here the CDR3 DNA reads TGTGCCAGCATTTGGGGGTGGGGTGAAAAACTGTTTTTT.

The chain is built from TRBV13 and TRBJ1-2; D remains unclear. Germline CDR1 PRHDT, CDR2 FYEKMQ (reference sequence). The V end was cut by 1 base, the J end by 8 bases, with 14 bases between. The CDR3 is 14 amino acids. The CDR3 protein is CASSLDPALWGYTF. The CDR3 DNA is TGTGCCAGCAGCTTAGACCCGGCGCTCTGGGGCTACACCTTC. Together with reference TRBV13 and TRBJ1-2, the CDR3 gives the full variable domain: AAGVIQSPRHLIKEKRETATLKCYPIPRHDTVYWYQQGPGQDPQFLISFYEKMQSDKGSIPDRFSAQQFSDYHSELNMSSLELGDSALYFCASSLDPALWGYTFGSGTRLTVV.

This clonotype was counted between two and nine times. J is TRBJ2-4 and V is TRBV7-2, with TRBD1 matching 9 bases. Per germline, CDR1 SGHTA and CDR2 FQGNSA. The CDR3 is made up of 15 amino acids. Trimming removed 1 base from V and 5 bases from J; junction bases left unmatched: 3. As DNA, the CDR3 is TGTGCCAGCAGCTTAGTGGGACAGGGACAAAACATTCAGTACTTC. Amino acid sequence: CASSLVGQGQNIQYF.

The chain combines TRBV29-1 with TRBJ1-2; 8 bases are a match to TRBD1. The CDR3 is 13 residues long. Germline assignment: CDR1 SQVTM and CDR2 ANQGSEA. V lost 6 bases, J lost 8 bases, and 11 bases stayed unmatched. The CDR3 spells CSVEGAGGEGYTF. In nucleotides, the CDR3 is TGCAGCGTGGAGGGGGCAGGGGGCGAAGGCTACACCTTC.

The chain recombines TRBV4-1 with TRBJ2-7, with 12 bases matching TRBD2. CDR1 is MGHRA, CDR2 YSYEKL, per germline. Unmatched junction bases numbered 5, after V lost 4 bases and J lost 4 bases. The CDR3 contains 15 residues. CDR3 sequence reads: CASSRLGLAGYEQYF. CDR3 DNA sequence: TGCGCCAGCAGCCGATTAGGACTAGCGGGATACGAGCAGTACTTC.

This clonotype is a singleton in its sample. The CDR3 carries no conserved terminal phenylalanine or tryptophan, so it likely arises from a read error. The CDR3 nucleotides read TGTGCCAGCAGTTTATCTACTAGCGGGACCGGGGAGCTGTTTCTT. Its translation: CASSLSTSGTGELFL. This rearrangement joins TRBV28 to TRBJ2-2, with TRBD2 matching 9 bases. Germline CDR1 and CDR2: MDHEN and SYDVKM. The V gene end was trimmed by 1 base and the J gene end by 5 bases; junction bases not matched to a gene: 2. This CDR3 has 15 amino acids.

The chain employs TRBV4-1 and TRBJ1-4; unclear D gene. The CDR3 extends over 14 amino acids. Deletions cut 0 bases from V and 6 bases from J, with 8 bases between. The germline CDR1 and CDR2 sequences are MGHRA and YSYEKL. Written as DNA, the CDR3 is TGCGCCAGCAGCCAAGATCCGGGAGATGAAAAACTGTTTTTT. Amino acids: CASSQDPGDEKLFF.

The table lists this clonotype with a few counts. V usage is TRBV4-1 and J usage is TRBJ1-1; the match to TRBD1 covers 7 bases. Trimming removed 1 base from V and 5 bases from J; junction bases left unmatched: 4. This CDR3 spans 14 amino acids. Looked up from germline, CDR1 is MGHRA and CDR2 is YSYEKL. CDR3 nucleotides: TGCGCCAGCAGCCAAGCCGACAGGGATACTGAAGCTTTCTTT. It is translated as CASSQADRDTEAFF.

This rearrangement joins TRBV4-1 to TRBJ2-1, with D possibly matching TRBD2 (6 bases). Trimming took 4 bases from V and 0 from J, leaving 13 bases between them. The CDR3 sequence is 16 residues long. From germline, CDR1 is MGHRA and CDR2 YSYEKL. CDR3 sequence: CASSPVGGPSYNEQFF. The CDR3 DNA reads as TGCGCCAGCAGCCCGGTAGGAGGGCCCTCCTACAATGAGCAGTTCTTC.

This clonotype showed up just a few times. This chain joins TRBV7-8 and TRBJ2-5, with TRBD2 identical over 11 bases. Germline CDR1 and CDR2: SGHVS and FQNEAQ. The J segment lost 4 bases and the V segment lost 6 bases, leaving 7 bases of the junction unmatched. This CDR3 spans 15 amino acids. The CDR3 DNA follows: TGTGCCAGCAGTCTCACTAGCGGGAGACTAGAGACCCAGTACTTC. Translation: CASSLTSGRLETQYF.

The V gene is TRBV20-1, the J gene TRBJ2-1; 7 bases align to TRBD2. Germline values: CDR1 DFQATT, CDR2 SNEGSKA (reference sequence). The CDR3 covers 14 residues. Trimming at V came to 7 bases and at J to 2 bases, leaving 8 bases not matched to a gene. The CDR3 sequence: CSVKTSYTYNEQFF. CDR3 coding DNA: TGCAGTGTAAAGACTAGCTATACCTACAATGAGCAGTTCTTC.

V usage is TRBV12-3 or TRBV12-4 and J usage is TRBJ2-2; D not certain. V was trimmed by 5 bases and J by 0 bases, leaving 7 bases between them. This CDR3 is 14 amino acids long. CDR3 bases: TGTGCCAGCAGTCCTCTAGCGAACACCGGGGAGCTGTTTTTT. Encoded protein: CASSPLANTGELFF.

The chain has TRBV7-9 and TRBJ1-4; D remains ambiguous. The V end was cut by 4 bases, the J end by 0 bases, with 9 bases between. The CDR3 is 15 amino acids. The germline V gene encodes CDR1 SEHNR and CDR2 FQNEAQ (reference sequence). CDR3 sequence: CASSSRDATNEKLFF. DNA for the CDR3: TGTGCCAGCAGCTCCCGAGATGCAACTAATGAAAAACTGTTTTTT.

This clonotype was observed a few times. This sequence joins TRBV18 and TRBJ1-4; perhaps TRBD1 as D (5 bases). Trimming left V 2 bases short and J 14 bases short, with 12 bases between. Germline V gives CDR1 KGHSH, CDR2 LQKENI. This CDR3 region has 12 residues. The CDR3 loop reads CASSPSGPMLFF. The CDR3 DNA follows: TGTGCCAGCTCACCATCGGGGCCGATGCTGTTTTTT.

In this sample, this clonotype turned up a few times. This chain joins TRBV10-3 and TRBJ1-6, with 7 bases lining up with TRBD1. Per the germline V gene, CDR1 is ENHRY and CDR2 is SYGVKD. Trimming cost V 9 bases and J 9 bases; bases outside gene matches: 8. The CDR3 runs 13 residues. The DNA of the CDR3 is TGTGCCATTACTCGAGACAGGGTTTCACCCCTCCACTTT. The encoded protein is CAITRDRVSPLHF.

The chain joins TRBV11-2 to TRBJ1-6; no clear D. The germline V gene encodes CDR1 SGHAT and CDR2 FQNNGV. This CDR3 has 16 residues. Between the trimmed V and J ends, which lost 1 base and 6 bases, there was a span of 13 bases. Here the CDR3 reads CASSLVYGVSNSPLHF. The CDR3 coding sequence is TGTGCCAGCAGCTTAGTTTACGGGGTTAGTAATTCACCCCTCCACTTT.

The chain links TRBV11-3 to TRBJ2-5, with D maybe TRBD2 (6 bases). Germline CDR1 SGHNT, CDR2 YENEEA. The V end was cut by 2 bases, the J end by 6 bases, with 13 bases between. This CDR3 spans 14 amino acids. CDR3 nucleotide sequence: TGTGCCAGCAGCTTACGGGAGAAGCAAAAGACCCAGTACTTC. It specifies CASSLREKQKTQYF. The whole variable domain, remainder taken from reference TRBV11-3 and TRBJ2-5, is EAGVVQSPRYKIIEKKQPVAFWCNPISGHNTLYWYLQNLGQGPELLIRYENEEAVDDSQLPKDRFSAERLKGVDSTLKIQPAELGDSAVYLCASSLREKQKTQYFGPGTRLLVL.

The chain couples TRBV7-9 to TRBJ1-1; D remains unclear. CDR1 SEHNR and CDR2 FQNEAQ come from the germline V gene (reference sequence). This CDR3 region has 12 residues. V gave up 5 bases and J gave up 9 bases, with 13 bases separating them. For the CDR3, the DNA is TGTGCCAGCAGCCCCGCCAATTATCAAGCTTTCTTT. It specifies CASSPANYQAFF. The full variable domain, in which reference TRBV7-9 and TRBJ1-1 provide the parts outside the CDR3, is DTGVSQNPRHKITKRGQNVTFRCDPISEHNRLYWYRQTLGQGPEFLTYFQNEAQLEKSRLLSDRFSAERPKGSFSTLEIQRTEQGDSAMYLCASSPANYQAFFGQGTRLTVV.

The chain is built from TRBV6-1 and TRBJ1-2; D not resolved. Trimming took 1 base from V and 8 from J, leaving 8 bases between them. This CDR3 has 12 residues. Germline V gene lookup returns CDR1 MNHNS and CDR2 SASEGT. The CDR3 protein is CASSEGDIGYTF. Written as DNA, the CDR3 is TGTGCCAGCAGTGAAGGTGACATAGGCTACACCTTC.

The CDR3 nucleotides read TGTGCCAGCAGCCAGGTCAGGGGCAGGGAGCAGTACTTC. This gives the protein CASSQVRGREQYF. This chain links TRBV7-2 with TRBJ2-7; possible D gene TRBD1, 6 bases. The V and J ends lost 5 bases and 7 bases respectively, with 15 bases between them. Germline V gene data show CDR1 as SGHTA and CDR2 as FQGNSA. The CDR3 spans 13 residues.

V gene TRBV4-1 combines with J gene TRBJ2-1; 10 bases map to TRBD2. The CDR3 is made up of 19 amino acids. The germline V gene encodes CDR1 MGHRA and CDR2 YSYEKL. V lost 0 bases to trimming and J lost 4 bases; unmatched junction nucleotides: 12. CDR3: CASSQEHPTSGYLYNEQFF. CDR3 in DNA: TGCGCCAGCAGCCAAGAGCACCCGACTAGCGGGTATTTGTACAATGAGCAGTTCTTC.